The 28 T cell receptor beta chains in this list originate from one sample, sequenced in a study of blood T cell repertoires in COVID-19. The repertoire was sequenced with immunoSEQ multiplex PCR; TCRdb's copy has only in-frame clones and lacks some. The top ten hold more than 0.75% of the sample, which has roughly 230,000 clones, 80% to 90% seen once. Sequencing was performed on peripheral blood. The receptors here all came from a man in his forties with acute or convalescent COVID-19.

The rearrangement joins TRBV21-1 to TRBJ2-7; the table's D call of TRBD1 was not tested on the DNA. TRBV21-1 represents a pseudogene. The CDR3 loop spans 17 amino acids. DNA of the CDR3: TGTGCCAGCAGCAAAAGGATAGGGACAGGGGGCACCTACGAGCAGCACTTC. This gives the protein CASSKRIGTGGTYEQHF.

This clone has more than one count but fewer than ten. The chain employs TRBV28 and TRBJ1-1; 7 bases align to TRBD1. Germline-derived CDR1 and CDR2 are MDHEN and SYDVKM. Unmatched junction bases numbered 5, after V lost 2 bases and J lost 2 bases. This CDR3 spans 15 amino acids. The CDR3 coding sequence is TGTGCCAGCAGTTTAGTCGGGACAGCCAACACTGAAGCTTTCTTT. It specifies CASSLVGTANTEAFF.

The chain combines TRBV6-2 or TRBV6-3 with TRBJ1-5, with 10 bases fitting TRBD1. Germline V gene data show CDR1 as MNHEY and CDR2 as SVGEGT. The V and J ends lost 5 bases and 0 bases, in that order; junction bases with no gene match: 4. The CDR3 extends over 16 amino acids. CDR3 in amino acids: CASSRQGAGSNQPQHF. The CDR3 nucleotides are TGTGCCAGCAGTCGACAGGGGGCAGGTAGCAATCAGCCCCAGCATTTT.

The chain carries TRBV6-1 and TRBJ2-7, with D unresolved. Trimming shortened V by 2 bases and J by 2 bases, and 16 bases separated the two germline ends. This CDR3 is built from 16 residues. Per the germline V gene, CDR1 is MNHNS and CDR2 is SASEGT. This chain's CDR3 is CASSEMSWASTYEQYF. CDR3 DNA: TGTGCCAGCAGTGAAATGTCTTGGGCGTCAACCTACGAGCAGTACTTC.

The chain uses TRBV19 and TRBJ2-7, with D possibly being TRBD2 (5 bases). CDR1 is LNHDA and CDR2 is SQIVND in the germline V gene (reference sequence). The V end was cut by 5 bases, the J end by 3 bases, with 14 bases between. The CDR3 contains 14 residues. DNA for the CDR3: TGTGCCAGTAGTTCTTTTGGACTGAACTACGAGCAGTACTTC. It codes for CASSSFGLNYEQYF.

J is TRBJ2-1 and V is TRBV7-2; D is ambiguous. The CDR3 spans 13 residues. Germline CDR1 is SGHTA and CDR2 is FQGNSA. Trimming removed 2 bases at V and 5 bases at J, with 7 bases between. The CDR3 loop is CASSLTVNNEQFF. Here the CDR3 DNA reads TGTGCCAGCAGCTTAACGGTGAACAATGAGCAGTTCTTC.

The chain carries TRBV5-1 and TRBJ1-6, with 7 bases identical to TRBD1. The germline V gene has CDR1 SGHRS and CDR2 YFSETQ. This CDR3 contains 14 residues. V trimming: 5 bases; J trimming: 7 bases; junction bases outside the gene matches: 6. As DNA, the CDR3 is TGCGCCAGCAGGGCCGGGACAGCAAATTCACCCCTCCACTTT. This codes for CASRAGTANSPLHF.

V gene TRBV4-1 combines with J gene TRBJ2-7; 9 bases are a match to TRBD2. Germline loops: CDR1 MGHRA, CDR2 YSYEKL. The V and J ends lost 1 base and 4 bases, in that order; junction bases with no gene match: 8. CDR3 size: 16 residues. The CDR3 here is CASSQVGGGAPYEQYF. Here the CDR3 DNA reads TGCGCCAGCAGCCAAGTAGGCGGGGGGGCCCCGTACGAGCAGTACTTC.

The chain couples TRBV7-8 to TRBJ2-7, with TRBD2 matching 7 bases. V trimming: 5 bases; J trimming: 1 base; junction bases outside the gene matches: 11. Germline CDR1 and CDR2: SGHVS and FQNEAQ. The CDR3 has 16 amino acids. In DNA, the CDR3 is TGTGCCAGCAGCCCCCCCGTAGGGGAGGGGTCCTACGAGCAGTACTTC. Translated, it gives CASSPPVGEGSYEQYF.

This chain links TRBV27 with TRBJ1-1, with no clear D. This CDR3 is 15 amino acids long. V gave up 4 bases and J gave up 1 base, with 13 bases separating them. CDR1 is MNHEY, CDR2 SMNVEV, per germline (reference sequence). CDR3 DNA sequence: TGTGCCAGCAGTTCCCGTCGACTTTCGAACACTGAAGCTTTCTTT. This gives the protein CASSSRRLSNTEAFF.

V is TRBV20-1 and J is TRBJ1-1; D unclear. The CDR3 has 11 residues. The germline V gene encodes CDR1 DFQATT and CDR2 SNEGSKA (reference sequence). V lost 4 bases and J 3 bases, leaving 6 bases between the germline ends. CDR3 in DNA: TGCAGTGCTATTCGGGACACTGAAGCTTTCTTT. Its translation: CSAIRDTEAFF.

This clone was observed once. This rearrangement joins TRBV4-2 to TRBJ2-1; D possibly corresponds to TRBD1 (5 bases). V lost 6 bases and J 0 bases, leaving 12 bases between the germline ends. There are 15 residues in the CDR3. Germline V gene sequence: CDR1 LGHNA, CDR2 YNFKEQ. CDR3 bases: TGTGCCAGCAGTCGACAGACGAGCTCCTACAATGAGCAGTTCTTC. Its translation is CASSRQTSSYNEQFF.

This clone was counted between two and nine times. The V and J genes are TRBV9 and TRBJ1-3, with D unresolved. The CDR3 totals 15 residues. CDR1 is SGDLS and CDR2 is YYNGEE in the germline V gene. Trimming removed 5 bases at V and 2 bases at J, with 14 bases between. CDR3 sequence (DNA): TGTGCCAGCAGACCTCCTGACGGGGCTGGAAACACCATATATTTT. Its translation: CASRPPDGAGNTIYF.

This chain connects TRBV27 to TRBJ2-3, with a tentative D call TRBD2 (5 bases). CDR1 MNHEY and CDR2 SMNVEV come from the germline V gene (reference sequence). Trimming removed 5 bases at V and 0 bases at J, with 18 bases between. This CDR3 is built from 17 residues. CDR3 coding DNA: TGTGCCAGCAGTCCGCTCCTCCAAGCGGCTAGCACAGATACGCAGTATTTT. As protein: CASSPLLQAASTDTQYF.

The CDR3 sequence is CASSGGQAAAFF. Here the CDR3 DNA reads TGTGCCAGCAGTGGGGGGCAAGCCGCAGCTTTCTTT. The chain links TRBV25-1 to TRBJ1-1; D might be TRBD1 (6 bases). The CDR3 consists of 12 residues. V lost 4 bases to trimming and J lost 10 bases, with 13 bases between them. Germline CDR1 MGHDK, CDR2 SYGVNS.

The chain is built from TRBV5-4 and TRBJ2-7, with 8 bases aligning to TRBD2. The CDR3 covers 17 residues. Germline lookup yields CDR1 SGHNT and CDR2 YYREEE (reference sequence). After removal of 4 bases from V and 6 bases from J, the junction contained 18 bases not matched to a gene. The CDR3 spells CASSATGGRPAGGEQYF. The DNA of the CDR3 is TGTGCCAGCAGCGCCACGGGGGGGCGGCCGGCGGGGGGCGAGCAGTACTTC.

The chain has TRBV29-1 and TRBJ2-1, with 10 bases lining up with TRBD2. This CDR3 contains 14 residues. The germline V gene has CDR1 SQVTM and CDR2 ANQGSEA. The junction had 4 bases not matched to a gene; V was cut back by 6 bases and J by 2 bases. This chain's CDR3 is CSVRLAGAYNEQFF. The CDR3 DNA follows: TGCAGCGTGCGCCTAGCGGGGGCCTACAATGAGCAGTTCTTC.

V usage is TRBV7-2 and J usage is TRBJ2-7, with 7 bases matching TRBD1. CDR1 SGHTA and CDR2 FQGNSA come from the germline V gene. Losses at the gene ends were 1 base for V and 7 bases for J; bases not matched to a gene: 10. The CDR3 covers 15 residues. The DNA of the CDR3 is TGTGCCAGCAGCTTAGTAGGTCAGGGGGTAAGTGAGCAGTACTTC. As protein: CASSLVGQGVSEQYF. The whole variable domain, remainder taken from reference TRBV7-2 and TRBJ2-7, is GAGVSQSPSNKVTEKGKDVELRCDPISGHTALYWYRQSLGQGLEFLIYFQGNSAPDKSGLPSDRFSAERTGGSVSTLTIQRTQQEDSAVYLCASSLVGQGVSEQYFGPGTRLTVT.

The rearrangement links TRBV7-8 to TRBJ2-7; D possibly corresponds to TRBD2 (6 bases). The germline V gene encodes CDR1 SGHVS and CDR2 FQNEAQ. V lost 5 bases, J lost 5 bases, and 16 bases lay in between. The CDR3 loop spans 14 amino acids. CDR3: CASSPLLTGDEQYF. As DNA, the CDR3 is TGTGCCAGCAGCCCCCTGTTAACGGGGGACGAGCAGTACTTC. Filled out from reference TRBV7-8 and TRBJ2-7, the complete variable domain reads GAGVSQSPRYKVAKRGQDVALRCDPISGHVSLFWYQQALGQGPEFLTYFQNEAQLDKSGLPSDRFFAERPEGSVSTLKIQRTQQEDSAVYLCASSPLLTGDEQYFGPGTRLTVT.

The chain uses TRBV6-5 and TRBJ1-1; the D is unclear. The CDR3 is made up of 13 amino acids. Trimming took 7 bases from V and 7 from J, leaving 16 bases between them. Germline values: CDR1 MNHEY, CDR2 SVGAGI. CDR3: CASIKEGGGEAFF. The CDR3, as DNA: TGTGCCAGCATCAAGGAGGGAGGAGGTGAAGCTTTCTTT.

This clone was seen only once. The chain combines TRBV6-5 with TRBJ1-5; D may be TRBD1 (5 bases). The CDR3 length is 14 residues. The germline V and J ends were trimmed by 4 bases and 4 bases, with 11 bases remaining between them. Germline CDR1 is MNHEY and CDR2 is SVGAGI. CDR3 loop: CASSSTGGNQPQHF. The CDR3 nucleotides read TGTGCCAGCAGTTCAACAGGAGGGAATCAGCCCCAGCATTTT.

The CDR3 sequence is CASSSPVVWGTSSTDTQYF. In DNA, the CDR3 is TGTGCCAGCAGCTCCCCCGTAGTATGGGGGACTTCTAGCACAGATACGCAGTATTTT. The chain couples TRBV11-2 to TRBJ2-3, with D perhaps TRBD2 (6 bases). Germline V lookup: CDR1 SGHAT, CDR2 FQNNGV. The CDR3 length is 19 residues. Trimming left V 4 bases short and J 0 bases short, with 23 bases between.

The chain has TRBV7-9 and TRBJ1-1, with 10 bases fitting TRBD1. V lost 5 bases and J lost 3; bases outside the gene matches: 12. Germline CDR1 SEHNR, CDR2 FQNEAQ (reference sequence). This CDR3 spans 17 amino acids. The CDR3 bases are TGTGCCAGCAGCCCTCAACCGGGACAGGGGATGGACACTGAAGCTTTCTTT. Encoded protein: CASSPQPGQGMDTEAFF. The variable domain in full, with the rest retrieved from reference TRBV7-9 and TRBJ1-1, is DTGVSQNPRHKITKRGQNVTFRCDPISEHNRLYWYRQTLGQGPEFLTYFQNEAQLEKSRLLSDRFSAERPKGSFSTLEIQRTEQGDSAMYLCASSPQPGQGMDTEAFFGQGTRLTVV.

The chain is built from TRBV30 and TRBJ1-4; D not certain. The CDR3 loop spans 13 amino acids. V lost 8 bases and J 2 bases, leaving 12 bases between the germline ends. Germline CDR1 reads GTSNPN; CDR2 reads SVGIG (reference sequence). The CDR3, as DNA: TGTGCCGGCGGGGAGGGTACTAATGAAAAACTGTTTTTT. This gives the protein CAGGEGTNEKLFF.

The chain joins TRBV7-2 to TRBJ2-7; 7 bases line up with TRBD2. This CDR3 has 14 amino acids. CDR1 is SGHTA, CDR2 FQGNSA, per germline. Unmatched junction bases numbered 6, after V lost 5 bases and J lost 2 bases. DNA for the CDR3: TGTGCCAGCAGCCCCACCGGGACTACCTACGAGCAGTACTTC. Its protein is CASSPTGTTYEQYF.

The chain joins TRBV5-1 to TRBJ2-1, with TRBD2 matching over 7 bases. The CDR3 consists of 14 residues. The V gene's germline CDR1 is SGHRS and CDR2 YFSETQ. The trim removed 4 bases at V and 6 bases at J, leaving 7 bases unmatched. The DNA of the CDR3 is TGCGCCAGCAGCCGACTAACGGGAGGCAATGAGCAGTTCTTC. As protein: CASSRLTGGNEQFF.

This clone has just a few counts. This chain joins TRBV11-3 and TRBJ2-7; 7 nucleotides align to TRBD2. The germline V gene encodes CDR1 SGHNT and CDR2 YENEEA. V was clipped by 0 bases and J by 1 base; unmatched bases: 9. The CDR3 length is 17 residues. The CDR3 DNA reads as TGTGCCAGCAGCTTAGAGTCCCGAGCGGGGCCTTCCTACGAGCAGTACTTC. Residues: CASSLESRAGPSYEQYF.

The V gene is TRBV3-1 (or the pseudogene TRBV3-2), the J gene TRBJ2-4; 10 nucleotides match TRBD2. J gave up 11 bases and V 4 bases, and 14 bases lay outside the gene matches. This CDR3 spans 16 amino acids. Germline V gives CDR1 LGHDT, CDR2 YNNKEL (reference sequence). The CDR3 spells CASSRAPSGGLKFQYF. CDR3 nucleotides: TGTGCCAGCAGCCGAGCACCTAGCGGGGGCCTGAAATTTCAGTACTTC.